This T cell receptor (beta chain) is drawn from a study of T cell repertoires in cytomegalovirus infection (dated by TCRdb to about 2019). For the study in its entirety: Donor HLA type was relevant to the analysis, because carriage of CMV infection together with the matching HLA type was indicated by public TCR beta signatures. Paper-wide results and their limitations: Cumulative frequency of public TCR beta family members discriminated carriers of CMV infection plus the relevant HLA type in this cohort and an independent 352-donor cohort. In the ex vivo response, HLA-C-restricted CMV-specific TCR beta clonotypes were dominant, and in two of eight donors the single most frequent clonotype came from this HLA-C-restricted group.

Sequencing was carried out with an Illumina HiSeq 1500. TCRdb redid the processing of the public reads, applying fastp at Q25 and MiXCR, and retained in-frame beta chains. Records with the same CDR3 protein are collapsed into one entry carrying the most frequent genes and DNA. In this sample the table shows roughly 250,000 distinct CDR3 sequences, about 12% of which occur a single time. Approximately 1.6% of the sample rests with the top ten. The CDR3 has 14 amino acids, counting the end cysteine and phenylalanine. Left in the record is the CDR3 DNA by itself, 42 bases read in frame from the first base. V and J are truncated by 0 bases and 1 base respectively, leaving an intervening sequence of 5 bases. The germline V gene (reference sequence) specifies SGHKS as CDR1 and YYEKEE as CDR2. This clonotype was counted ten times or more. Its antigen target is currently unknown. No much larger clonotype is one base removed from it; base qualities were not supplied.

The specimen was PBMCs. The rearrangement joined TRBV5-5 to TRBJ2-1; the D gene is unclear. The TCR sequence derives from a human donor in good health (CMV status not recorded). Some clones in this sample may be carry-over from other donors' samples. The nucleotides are TGTGCCAGCAGCTTGGGCTATTCCTACAATGAGCAGTTCTTC. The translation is CASSLGYSYNEQFF.